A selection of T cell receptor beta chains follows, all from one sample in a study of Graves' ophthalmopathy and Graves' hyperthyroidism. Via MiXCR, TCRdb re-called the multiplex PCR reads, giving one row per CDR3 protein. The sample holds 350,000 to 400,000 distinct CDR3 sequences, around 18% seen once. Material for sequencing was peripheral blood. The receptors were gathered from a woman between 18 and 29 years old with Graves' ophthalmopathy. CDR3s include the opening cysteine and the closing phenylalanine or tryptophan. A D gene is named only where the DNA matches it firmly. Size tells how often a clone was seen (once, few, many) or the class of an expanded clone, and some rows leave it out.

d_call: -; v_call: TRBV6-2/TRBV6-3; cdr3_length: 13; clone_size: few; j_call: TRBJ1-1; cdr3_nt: TGTGCCAGCACGTCGCTCTCGAACACTGAAGCTTTCTTT; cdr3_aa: CASTSLSNTEAFF
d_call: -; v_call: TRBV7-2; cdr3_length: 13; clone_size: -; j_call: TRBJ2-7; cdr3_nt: TGTGCCAGCAGCTTAGCCGGACACTACGAGCAGTACTTC; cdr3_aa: CASSLAGHYEQYF
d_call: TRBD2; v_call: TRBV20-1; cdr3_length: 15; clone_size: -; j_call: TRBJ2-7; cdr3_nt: TGCAGTGCAATAGGACTAGCGGCCCCCGGGGGCGAGCAGTACTTC; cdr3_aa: CSAIGLAAPGGEQYF
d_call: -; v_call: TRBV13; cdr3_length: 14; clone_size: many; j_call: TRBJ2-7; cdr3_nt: TGTGCCAGCAGCTTACAAACAGTTCCCTACGAGCAGTACTTC; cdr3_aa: CASSLQTVPYEQYF
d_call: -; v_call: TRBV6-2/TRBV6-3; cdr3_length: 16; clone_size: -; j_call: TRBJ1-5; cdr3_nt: TGTGCCAGCAGCTCCACCATGAAGGGTAGCAATCAGCCCCAGCATTTT; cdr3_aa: CASSSTMKGSNQPQHF
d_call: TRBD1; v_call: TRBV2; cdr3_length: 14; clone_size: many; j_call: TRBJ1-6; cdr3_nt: TGTGCCAGCAGTGAAACAGGGGTGAATTCACCCCTCCACTTT; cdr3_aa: CASSETGVNSPLHF
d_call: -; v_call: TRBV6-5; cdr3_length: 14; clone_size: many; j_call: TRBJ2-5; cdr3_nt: TGTGCCAGCAGTTTCTTCGGGACTTCGGGGACCCAGTACTTC; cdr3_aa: CASSFFGTSGTQYF
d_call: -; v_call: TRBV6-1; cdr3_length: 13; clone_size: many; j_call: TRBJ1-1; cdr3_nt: TGTGCCAGCAGTGCGGGACGGAAAACTGAAGCTTTCTTT; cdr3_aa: CASSAGRKTEAFF
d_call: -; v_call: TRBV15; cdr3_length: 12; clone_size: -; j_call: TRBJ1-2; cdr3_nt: TGTGCCACCAGCAGAGACCAAGGGGGCTACACCTTC; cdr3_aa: CATSRDQGGYTF
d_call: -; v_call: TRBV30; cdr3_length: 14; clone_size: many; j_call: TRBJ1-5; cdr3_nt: TGTGCCTGGAGTGCAGGGAGCCTTAGTCAGCCCCAGCATTTT; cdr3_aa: CAWSAGSLSQPQHF